A selection of T cell receptor beta chains follows, all from one sample in a study of cytomegalovirus exposure and HLA in healthy donors. Clones were read by immunoSEQ multiplex PCR, and TCRdb kept only the in-frame ones, dropping some. The sample holds 130,000 to 150,000 clones. What was sequenced was PBMCs. The receptors come from a male donor in good health and CMV-seronegative. The CDR3 runs from the conserved cysteine through the conserved F or W. D genes are given only for firm matches.

>NA|TRBV19|TRBJ2-5|14
CASSMSGIGETQYF
TGTGCCAGTAGTATGTCGGGTATAGGAGAGACCCAGTACTTC
>NA|TRBV30|TRBJ1-5|15
CAWSPTGSGNQPQHF
TGTGCCTGGAGTCCCACAGGGTCAGGCAATCAGCCCCAGCATTTT
>NA|TRBV18|TRBJ2-5|13
CASSPGGSETQYF
TGTGCCAGCTCACCGGGAGGCTCGGAGACCCAGTACTTC
>NA|TRBV2|TRBJ1-2|14
CASSAERRDYGYTF
TGTGCCAGCAGTGCGGAGAGGAGGGACTATGGCTACACCTTC
>NA|TRBV2|TRBJ1-2|14
CASSEATGLYGYTF
TGTGCCAGCAGTGAAGCGACAGGACTCTATGGCTACACCTTC
>TRBD1|TRBV18|TRBJ1-5|16
CASSPMGQHSNQPQHF
TGTGCCAGCTCACCAATGGGACAGCATAGCAATCAGCCCCAGCATTTT
>NA|TRBV6-5|TRBJ1-1|14
CASREGGRSTEAFF
TGTGCCAGCAGAGAAGGGGGACGGAGCACTGAAGCTTTCTTT
>TRBD1|TRBV19|TRBJ1-1|13
CASSTGTGTEAFF
TGTGCCAGTAGTACTGGGACAGGGACTGAAGCTTTCTTT
>TRBD2|TRBV14|TRBJ2-6|20
CASSQDMGLAGVSGANVLTF
TGTGCCAGCAGCCAAGATATGGGACTAGCGGGAGTATCTGGGGCCAACGTCCTGACTTTC
>NA|TRBV30|TRBJ1-2|13
CAWSLQGGYGYTF
TGTGCCTGGAGTCTTCAGGGTGGATATGGCTACACCTTC
>NA|TRBV29-1|TRBJ2-3|14
CSVEREISTDTQYF
TGCAGCGTTGAAAGAGAGATAAGCACAGATACGCAGTATTTT
>NA|TRBV9|TRBJ2-2|14
CASSAGHNTGELFF
TGTGCCAGCAGCGCCGGACATAACACCGGGGAGCTGTTTTTT
>NA|TRBV18|TRBJ1-4|14
CASSPRLDDEKLFF
TGTGCCAGCTCACCTAGACTGGATGATGAAAAACTGTTTTTT
>TRBD2|TRBV18|TRBJ2-3|16
CASSPLLAGGPDTQYF
TGTGCCAGCTCACCCCTACTAGCGGGGGGGCCAGATACGCAGTATTTT
>TRBD1|TRBV18|TRBJ1-4|14
CASSAGTANEKLFF
TGTGCCAGCTCGGCCGGGACAGCTAATGAAAAACTGTTTTTT
>NA|TRBV7-8|TRBJ1-2|13
CASSLGQGYGYTF
TGTGCCAGCAGCTTAGGCCAGGGCTATGGCTACACCTTC
>NA|TRBV2|TRBJ2-1|19
CASSDIRFTGTAAYNEQFF
TGTGCCAGCAGTGATATACGGTTTACCGGGACTGCCGCCTACAATGAGCAGTTCTTC
>NA|TRBV6-5|TRBJ2-2|13
CATFPTVPGELFF
TGTGCCACATTTCCCACGGTACCCGGGGAGCTGTTTTTT
>TRBD1|TRBV19|TRBJ2-3|14
CASSDRGGTDTQYF
TGTGCCAGTAGTGACAGGGGAGGCACAGATACGCAGTATTTT
>TRBD1|TRBV30|TRBJ1-2|15
CAWSVGQSLNYGYTF
TGTGCCTGGAGTGTGGGACAGAGCCTTAACTATGGCTACACCTTC
>NA|TRBV5-1|TRBJ2-7|14
CASSFLGHPYEQYF
TGCGCCAGCAGCTTCCTTGGACACCCCTACGAGCAGTACTTC
>TRBD2|TRBV5-1|TRBJ2-7|15
CASSLMTSGGYEQYF
TGCGCCAGCAGCTTGATGACTAGCGGGGGCTACGAGCAGTACTTC
>TRBD2|TRBV5-1|TRBJ2-1|14
CASSMSGGANEQFF
TGCGCCAGCAGCATGAGCGGGGGTGCCAATGAGCAGTTCTTC
>NA|TRBV30|TRBJ2-2|17
CACPRPNGGWNTGELFF
TGTGCCTGCCCGCGCCCAAACGGGGGATGGAACACCGGGGAGCTGTTTTTT
>TRBD1|TRBV9|TRBJ2-1|16
CASSVATGADYNEQFF
TGTGCCAGCAGCGTAGCTACAGGGGCCGATTACAATGAGCAGTTCTTC
>NA|TRBV4-1|TRBJ1-6|17
CASSQVHRVWDNSPLHF
TGCGCCAGCAGCCAAGTCCACAGGGTATGGGATAATTCACCCCTCCACTTT
>TRBD2|TRBV27|TRBJ2-7|16
CASSTPGGRAVYEQYF
TGTGCCAGCAGTACCCCTGGCGGGAGGGCCGTCTACGAGCAGTACTTC
>NA|TRBV18|TRBJ1-5|12
CASSKRDQPQHF
TGTGCCAGCTCAAAGAGGGATCAGCCCCAGCATTTT
>TRBD1|TRBV5-1|TRBJ2-1|17
CASSLAPGTGGSNEQFF
TGCGCCAGCAGCTTGGCCCCTGGGACAGGGGGTTCCAATGAGCAGTTCTTC
>NA|TRBV28|TRBJ1-5|17
CASSLAGAASFLEPQHF
TGTGCCAGCAGTTTGGCGGGAGCAGCCAGTTTCCTAGAGCCCCAGCATTTT
>TRBD1|TRBV10-3|TRBJ1-2|15
CAISERDRAGDGYTF
TGTGCCATCAGTGAGAGGGACAGGGCGGGAGATGGCTACACCTTC
>NA|TRBV10-2|TRBJ1-1|17
CASSESVRIQRNTEAFF
TGCGCCAGCAGTGAGTCGGTCAGGATTCAAAGGAACACTGAAGCTTTCTTT
>TRBD2|TRBV5-1|TRBJ2-1|15
CASRKLAGGGGEQFF
TGCGCCAGCAGGAAACTAGCGGGTGGTGGGGGTGAGCAGTTCTTC
>TRBD1|TRBV5-4|TRBJ2-7|15
CASSTGQGGFLEQYF
TGTGCCAGCAGCACTGGACAGGGCGGTTTTCTCGAGCAGTACTTC
>TRBD1|TRBV6-6|TRBJ1-2|15
CASSYSSGGSGGYTF
TGTGCCAGCAGTTACTCGTCAGGGGGATCTGGGGGCTACACCTTC
>TRBD2|TRBV7-2|TRBJ2-1|14
CASSLGLAYNEQFF
TGTGCCAGCAGCTTAGGACTAGCGTACAATGAGCAGTTCTTC
>TRBD2|TRBV18|TRBJ2-7|14
CASSGTSVTYEQYF
TGTGCCAGCTCAGGGACTAGCGTCACCTACGAGCAGTACTTC
>NA|TRBV7-2|TRBJ2-4|14
CASSDGTSKNIQYF
TGTGCCAGCAGCGACGGGACATCCAAAAACATTCAGTACTTC
>NA|TRBV5-1|TRBJ1-2|13
CASSTRANYGYTF
TGCGCCAGCAGCACCAGGGCTAACTATGGCTACACCTTC
>TRBD1|TRBV30|TRBJ1-2|15
CAWSVLGQRNSGYTF
TGTGCCTGGAGTGTCTTGGGACAGAGAAATTCTGGCTACACCTTC
>NA|TRBV18|TRBJ1-1|14
CASSQKAGSTEAFF
TGTGCCAGCTCACAAAAGGCGGGGTCCACTGAAGCTTTCTTT
>TRBD1|TRBV4-3|TRBJ1-6|14
CASSLGQGNSPLHF
TGCGCCAGCAGCCTGGGACAGGGAAATTCACCCCTCCACTTT
>NA|TRBV27|TRBJ1-1|13
CASSLRGNTEAFF
TGTGCCAGCAGTTTAAGGGGGAACACTGAAGCTTTCTTT
>TRBD2|TRBV9|TRBJ2-7|15
CASSAQGSGSYEQYF
TGTGCCAGCAGCGCTCAGGGTAGCGGGAGCTACGAGCAGTACTTC
>NA|TRBV6-1|TRBJ1-3|16
CASSEAAFLSGNTIYF
TGTGCCAGCAGTGAAGCTGCGTTTCTCTCTGGAAACACCATATATTTT
>TRBD1|TRBV5-1|TRBJ1-1|15
CASSLQGAGNTEAFF
TGCGCCAGCAGCTTACAGGGGGCCGGTAACACTGAAGCTTTCTTT
>TRBD2|TRBV4-3|TRBJ2-5|16
CASSQSLAGRAETQYF
TGCGCCAGCAGCCAATCACTAGCGGGTAGGGCCGAGACCCAGTACTTC
>NA|TRBV29-1|TRBJ1-1|12
CSVELAGIEAFF
TGCAGCGTTGAATTGGCAGGGATTGAAGCTTTCTTT
>NA|TRBV6-5|TRBJ1-5|13
CASRADSNQPQHF
TGTGCCAGCAGAGCTGACAGTAATCAGCCCCAGCATTTT
>NA|TRBV5-1|TRBJ1-2|13
CASSPVGGDGYTF
TGCGCCAGCAGCCCGGTTGGGGGGGATGGCTACACCTTC
>NA|TRBV19|TRBJ1-5|16
CASSAVQGVGGQPQHF
TGTGCCAGTAGTGCGGTACAGGGAGTGGGAGGGCAGCCCCAGCATTTT
>NA|TRBV30|TRBJ1-3|14
CASRRGSTGNTIYF
TGTGCCTCCCGAAGGGGGAGCACTGGAAACACCATATATTTT
>TRBD1|TRBV7-9|TRBJ1-1|17
CASSFRGQGVEDTEAFF
TGTGCCAGCAGCTTCCGCGGACAGGGGGTAGAGGACACTGAAGCTTTCTTT
>NA|TRBV30|TRBJ1-6|16
CAWNAPGGRDNSPLHF
TGTGCCTGGAATGCCCCGGGGGGGCGAGATAATTCACCCCTCCACTTT
>NA|TRBV6-5|TRBJ2-3|13
CASQRQGTDTQYF
TGTGCCAGCCAGAGACAGGGCACAGATACGCAGTATTTT
>TRBD1|TRBV6-5|TRBJ2-5|14
CASRRDRGWETQYF
TGTGCCAGCAGAAGAGACAGGGGGTGGGAGACCCAGTACTTC
>TRBD1|TRBV7-9|TRBJ1-1|14
CASSLVQGDTEAFF
TGTGCCAGCAGCTTAGTACAGGGGGACACTGAAGCTTTCTTT